This T cell receptor (beta chain) was recorded in a study of CD8 T cells in Susac syndrome. Blood CD8+ and CD4+ T cells underwent high-throughput TCR beta sequencing. The germline CDR1 and CDR2 sequences are SQVTM and ANQGSEA. The CDR3 spans 13 residues. The junction had 8 bases not matched to a gene; V was cut back by 7 bases and J by 5 bases. With random hexamers, 0.5 to 1 ug RNA was reverse transcribed. TCRdb reanalysed the immunoSEQ multiplex PCR reads using MiXCR and keeps one entry per CDR3 protein. The sample lists roughly 120,000 distinct CDR3 sequences, about 92% occurring once. J is TRBJ1-5 and V is TRBV29-1, with 7 nucleotides matching TRBD1. The clonotype was recovered from a human donor with multiple sclerosis. The source material was CD8+ T cells from PBMCs. The CDR3 DNA sequence: TGCAGCGGTCAACAGGGGATGGATCAGCCCCAGCATTTT. Translated: CSGQQGMDQPQHF.